What follows describes a single T cell receptor (beta chain). The antigen it recognizes is unknown. There are no base qualities to consult, and no much larger clone falls within one base. High-throughput TCR beta sequencing profiled peripheral blood CD8+ and CD4+ T cells from healthy donors, Susac syndrome patients and multiple sclerosis patients. Treatment-naive patients with stable or active relapsing-remitting disease fulfilling revised McDonald criteria were used as multiple sclerosis controls. Bulk CD8+ and CD4+ T cells were purified by magnetic negative isolation, whereas CD8+ TEMRA cells were enriched by FACS. Blood was drawn into EDTA tubes, processed within 24 hours, and PBMCs were isolated by density gradient centrifugation. PBMCs intended for TCR sequencing were frozen in liquid nitrogen and were later thawed in a 37 degrees C water bath. Purity of sorted or isolated CD4+, CD8+ and CD8+ TEMRA cells was at least 90%.

The sample belongs to a study of CD8 T cells in Susac syndrome (dated by TCRdb to the late 2010s). Context from the whole study: Repertoire sequencing was used to test whether CD8+ T cell activation and differentiation in Susac syndrome was antigen driven. The study compared CD8+ T cell repertoire clonality among about a dozen healthy donors, around 14 Susac syndrome patients and roughly 16 multiple sclerosis patients.

V is pruned by 3 bases and J by 0 bases, leaving 3 bases of the junction without a gene match. Reading the germline V gene (reference sequence) gives CDR1 LNHNV and CDR2 YYDKDF. From cysteine to phenylalanine, the CDR3 is 15 amino acids long. Just the 45-base CDR3 DNA is kept, in frame starting at base 1. RNA was extracted with the RNeasy kit and about 0.5 to 1 ug was reverse transcribed using random hexamers. TCR beta CDR3 regions were amplified with the immunoSEQ multiplex PCR assay covering 54 Vbeta and 13 Jbeta segments. Bias from PCR amplification was corrected by using a synthetic template baseline for primer optimization and for computational correction. As for the authors' bioinformatics: Reads were assigned to V, D and J genes according to IMGT and analyzed in immunoSEQ Analyzer, with only productive sequences retained. Clonality was calculated as one minus the Shannon entropy normalized by log2 of the number of productive unique sequences. Public and private clones were assessed among the 100 most prevalent clones of each patient and control. A clone was defined as Susac-specific if it was absent from the healthy and MS cohorts, from roughly 1,000 published viral clones and from other ImmuneACCESS disease sequences. The public sequencing data were trimmed at Q25 with fastp and processed into clonotypes with MiXCR by TCRdb, which kept only in-frame beta chains. Each entry is one CDR3 protein sequence, shown with its most common DNA and genes. The V and J calls were not made by the authors but by TCRdb's processing. The sample table records about 180,000 distinct CDR3 sequences; roughly 96% of these occur just once. About 0.15% of the sample comes from the top ten.

The paper's findings and limits, for the study overall: The study acknowledged that relatively few individuals were included in the TCR sequencing and HLA analysis.

Sequenced sample: CD8+ T cells from PBMCs. Here the chain combines TRBV15 and TRBJ2-3; 7 bases in between match TRBD1. The receptor's source is a human donor with multiple sclerosis. The CDR3 amino acid sequence is: CATSRGRGSTDTQYF. In nucleotide form, the sequence is TGTGCCACCAGCAGGGGCAGGGGGAGCACAGATACGCAGTATTTT.